These 22 T cell receptor beta chains originate from one sample sequenced in a study of CD8 T cells in Susac syndrome. Reverse transcription of about 0.5 to 1 ug RNA used random hexamers. TCRdb ran MiXCR on the immunoSEQ multiplex PCR reads and lists one entry per CDR3 protein. This table holds some 240,000 distinct CDR3 sequences, less than 96% found once. The sequencing input was CD4+ T cells from PBMCs. The receptors were sampled from a human donor with Susac syndrome.

The genes are TRBV7-3 and TRBJ2-1; TRBD1 matches at 9 bases. The CDR3 contains 14 residues. V trimming: 2 bases; J trimming: 13 bases; junction bases outside the gene matches: 9. Per the germline V gene, CDR1 is SGHTA and CDR2 is FQGTGA. CDR3 protein: CASSLGYGTGRQFF. The CDR3 nucleotides read TGTGCCAGCAGCTTAGGGTATGGGACAGGGCGACAGTTCTTC. Complete variable domain (other parts from reference TRBV7-3 and TRBJ2-1): GAGVSQTPSNKVTEKGKYVELRCDPISGHTALYWYRQSLGQGPEFLIYFQGTGAADDSGLPNDRFFAVRPEGSVSTLKIQRTERGDSAVYLCASSLGYGTGRQFFGPGTRLTVL.

This chain links TRBV30 with TRBJ1-5; D call uncertain. V lost 1 base, J lost 2 bases, and 6 bases lay in between. The CDR3 length is 13 residues. Germline V CDR1 and CDR2: GTSNPN, SVGIG (reference sequence). The CDR3 loop reads CAWSGFGNQPQHF. The DNA for the CDR3 is TGTGCCTGGAGTGGTTTTGGCAATCAGCCCCAGCATTTT.

J is TRBJ2-3 and V is TRBV20-1; D is uncertain. The germline V gene encodes CDR1 DFQATT and CDR2 SNEGSKA (reference sequence). The CDR3 has 14 residues. V lost 6 bases, J lost 0 bases, and 13 bases lay in between. The CDR3 reads CSAPITDSTDTQYF. In DNA, the CDR3 is TGCAGTGCGCCTATAACGGATAGCACAGATACGCAGTATTTT.

The chain uses TRBV29-1 and TRBJ2-5, with D tentatively TRBD2 (7 bases). Trimming left V 3 bases short and J 3 bases short, with 11 bases between. The CDR3 consists of 13 residues. CDR1 is SQVTM, CDR2 ANQGSEA, per germline. The CDR3 region is CSVDRGAKETQYF. As DNA, the CDR3 is TGCAGCGTTGATCGGGGGGCAAAAGAGACCCAGTACTTC. The whole variable domain, filled in from reference TRBV29-1 and TRBJ2-5, reads SAVISQKPSRDICQRGTSLTIQCQVDSQVTMMFWYRQQPGQSLTLIATANQGSEATYESGFVIDKFPISRPNLTFSTLTVSNMSPEDSSIYLCSVDRGAKETQYFGPGTRLLVL.

This clonotype was observed a single time. J is TRBJ2-5 and V is TRBV30; the match to TRBD2 covers 11 bases. This CDR3 is 17 amino acids long. V trimming: 4 bases; J trimming: 2 bases; junction bases outside the gene matches: 12. Germline CDR1 GTSNPN, CDR2 SVGIG (reference sequence). The CDR3 region has the DNA TGTGCCTGGACCCAAGGGGCAACTAGCGGGGGACAAGAGACCCAGTACTTC. Translation gives CAWTQGATSGGQETQYF.

V usage is TRBV29-1 and J usage is TRBJ2-7; tentatively, D is TRBD1 (6 bases). The CDR3 contains 12 residues. Germline loops: CDR1 SQVTM, CDR2 ANQGSEA. The germline V and J ends were trimmed by 6 bases and 6 bases, with 15 bases remaining between them. The CDR3 spells CSVATGLSEQYF. The CDR3 DNA reads as TGCAGCGTCGCCACAGGGTTAAGCGAGCAGTACTTC.

This chain connects TRBV20-1 to TRBJ2-1; perhaps D is TRBD1 or TRBD2 (5 bases each). In germline, CDR1 is DFQATT, CDR2 SNEGSKA (reference sequence). V was cut by 6 bases and J by 6 bases, with 18 bases left in between. The CDR3 sequence is 14 residues long. As DNA, the CDR3 is TGCAGTGCCCAGGACGGGACCCCTGGCAATGAGCAGTTCTTC. Translating it yields CSAQDGTPGNEQFF.

V is TRBV27 and J is TRBJ2-1; no reliable D call. CDR3 size: 14 residues. In germline, CDR1 is MNHEY, CDR2 SMNVEV (reference sequence). V was cut by 10 bases and J by 3 bases, with 16 bases left in between. This CDR3 is CATRLPVGYNEQFF. Written as DNA, the CDR3 is TGTGCCACTAGACTGCCGGTGGGCTACAATGAGCAGTTCTTC.

The J gene is TRBJ2-1, the V gene TRBV10-3; 10 bases match TRBD2. This CDR3 is built from 16 residues. The V gene's germline CDR1 is ENHRY and CDR2 SYGVKD. Germline trimming cut 0 bases from V and 5 bases from J; bases unmatched to any gene: 4. The CDR3 sequence is CAISESALAGDNEQFF. DNA for the CDR3: TGTGCCATCAGTGAGTCGGCCCTAGCGGGAGACAATGAGCAGTTCTTC.

The DNA of the CDR3 is TGTGCCAGCAGAAGGCAGGTCGCCAACTATGGCTACACCTTC. Translating it yields CASRRQVANYGYTF. The chain recombines TRBV12-3 or TRBV12-4 with TRBJ1-2; unclear D gene. The CDR3 has 14 residues. Trimming removed 6 bases at V and 2 bases at J, with 13 bases between.

The CDR3 sequence: CASSSSRTSGSYEQFF. CDR3 nucleotide sequence: TGTGCCAGCAGCTCTAGCCGGACTAGCGGGAGCTATGAGCAGTTCTTC. The chain carries TRBV7-3 and TRBJ2-1; 13 bases line up with TRBD2. This CDR3 is 16 amino acids long. J gave up 8 bases and V 4 bases, and 8 bases lay outside the gene matches. Germline V CDR1 and CDR2: SGHTA, FQGTGA.

J is TRBJ1-1 and V is TRBV30, with D tentatively TRBD1 (6 bases). V dropped 6 bases and J dropped 5 bases, with 10 bases sitting between them. Per germline, CDR1 GTSNPN and CDR2 SVGIG (reference sequence). The CDR3 loop spans 11 amino acids. This CDR3 is CACYRDTEAFF. In DNA form, the CDR3 reads TGTGCCTGTTACAGGGATACTGAAGCTTTCTTT.

The chain recombines TRBV30 with TRBJ2-7; TRBD2 matches 7 bases. V shed 5 bases, J shed 10 bases, and the junction held 11 bases outside the gene matches. There are 12 residues in the CDR3. Germline CDR1 and CDR2: GTSNPN and SVGIG (reference sequence). The CDR3: CAWDPGTKSQYF. CDR3 DNA: TGTGCCTGGGACCCCGGGACTAAGTCACAGTACTTC.

This chain connects TRBV12-3 or TRBV12-4 to TRBJ2-1; 11 positions agree with TRBD2. V was clipped by 2 bases and J by 6 bases; unmatched bases: 3. The CDR3 totals 15 residues. CDR3 sequence: CASSLTSGRGNEQFF. The CDR3, as DNA: TGTGCCAGCAGTTTAACTAGCGGGAGAGGCAATGAGCAGTTCTTC.

The rearrangement uses TRBV24-1 and TRBJ2-7; 7 bases are a match to TRBD2. The CDR3 has 14 residues. J gave up 5 bases and V 3 bases, and 6 bases lay outside the gene matches. Germline V gene lookup returns CDR1 KGHDR and CDR2 SFDVKD. The CDR3 DNA reads TGTGCCACCAGTGATCGAGCGGCGGGGGACGAGCAGTACTTC. Its protein product is CATSDRAAGDEQYF.

The chain has TRBV13 and TRBJ2-5, with 7 bases identical to TRBD2. CDR1 PRHDT and CDR2 FYEKMQ come from the germline V gene (reference sequence). With V trimmed by 5 bases and J by 3 bases, 3 bases remained unmatched. The CDR3 has 13 amino acids. The CDR3 DNA sequence: TGTGCCAGCAGCGGAACTAGCGAAGAGACCCAGTACTTC. Translating it yields CASSGTSEETQYF.

The V gene is TRBV9, the J gene TRBJ1-1; a weak D match, TRBD1 (6 bases). Trimming removed 7 bases from V and 8 bases from J, with 18 bases in between. The germline V gene encodes CDR1 SGDLS and CDR2 YYNGEE. CDR3 length: 13 amino acids. The DNA of the CDR3 is TGTGCCAGCGCCGGGGGCCAAAAGGTAGAAGCTTTCTTT. It is translated as CASAGGQKVEAFF.

The chain carries TRBV15 and TRBJ2-3; D ambiguous. CDR1 is LNHNV, CDR2 YYDKDF, per germline (reference sequence). V dropped 0 bases and J dropped 5 bases, with 6 bases sitting between them. This CDR3 spans 13 amino acids. The CDR3: CATSRDPGDTQYF. CDR3 coding DNA: TGTGCCACCAGCAGAGATCCAGGAGATACGCAGTATTTT.

This chain uses TRBV4-2 with TRBJ2-5; D is perhaps TRBD1 (6 bases). Deletions cut 4 bases from V and 4 bases from J, with 22 bases between. The germline V gene has CDR1 LGHNA and CDR2 YNFKEQ. The CDR3 length is 17 residues. In DNA, the CDR3 is TGTGCCAGCAGCCTCAAGGGTGGCGCAGGGGAATCAGAGACCCAGTACTTC. The encoded protein is CASSLKGGAGESETQYF.

The CDR3 DNA reads TGTGCCAGCAGCGCCCGGACCGGGGGGCCCACAGATACGCAGTATTTT. The encoded protein is CASSARTGGPTDTQYF. The chain uses TRBV3-1 and TRBJ2-3; D might be TRBD2 (7 bases). The germline CDR1 and CDR2 sequences are LGHDT and YNNKEL (reference sequence). This CDR3 has 16 amino acids. V gave up 5 bases and J gave up 2 bases, with 17 bases separating them.

The rearrangement joins TRBV4-1 to TRBJ2-7; D unresolved. The V gene lost 3 bases and the J gene lost 2 bases, with 11 bases spanning the gap. The CDR3 covers 14 residues. Per the germline V gene, CDR1 is MGHRA and CDR2 is YSYEKL. The CDR3 sequence is CASSHKWPPYEQYF. The CDR3 DNA is TGCGCCAGCAGCCACAAATGGCCCCCCTACGAGCAGTACTTC.

The chain recombines TRBV27 with TRBJ2-7; 9 bases map to TRBD1. The trim removed 5 bases at V and 2 bases at J, leaving 7 bases unmatched. The CDR3 extends over 15 amino acids. The germline CDR1 and CDR2 sequences are MNHEY and SMNVEV (reference sequence). CDR3 sequence: CASSPWGQGAYEQYF. CDR3 bases: TGTGCCAGCAGTCCCTGGGGACAGGGAGCCTACGAGCAGTACTTC.